What follows is one T cell receptor (beta chain) and its context. What antigen it recognizes has not been identified. Relative to the germline gene, one junction end is altered; a read error may explain this. This entry belongs to a study of cytomegalovirus exposure and HLA in healthy donors (dated by TCRdb to between 2016 and 2019). In the study overall: According to a later analysis, one platform produced both the 110 or so validation repertoires and the 700 or so repertoires of the first cohort. The study aimed to test whether cataloging public T cell receptors could reveal signatures of past pathogen exposure. Besides the first cohort of hundreds of subjects, a separate validation cohort made up of 120 different subjects was used. The study combined high-throughput TCR immunosequencing, statistical association of individual TCRs with disease status, and machine learning to predict cytomegalovirus infection status. The paper as a whole reports these results and caveats: A later analysis found that TCRs clustered in the first cohort also tended to co-occur in the roughly 120 validation repertoires, with approximately 95% of cluster scores above 0. A later analysis had no HLA typing for the validation cohort, so co-occurrence there was scored across all 130 or so repertoires. While some public TCRs were present in many individuals, most TCR sequences turned up only very rarely across donors. According to the authors, the approach could potentially be generalized to other disease states and immunological phenotypes. The classifier was reported to diagnose cytomegalovirus status with high specificity and sensitivity in both the original and validation cohorts. In vitro tests confirmed that three of the cytomegalovirus-associated TCR beta chains recognize cytomegalovirus antigens. In the study, around 150 TCR beta chains were listed as associated with cytomegalovirus.

Receptor amplification or capture employed the immunoSEQ multiplex PCR assay. Regarding the original processing steps: To diagnose cytomegalovirus status from the catalog of TCR beta chain sequences, a statistical classification framework was built. The clones in this table, taken by TCRdb from immuneACCESS, are in-frame only. Not every clone is retained; where verified, under half of the shortfall comes from an unresolved V gene, and the cause of the rest is unknown. For V, J and clone size, that table is used; D and trimming come from the DNA. Across this sample there are 100,000 to 150,000 clones, with roughly 87% seen only once. The ten largest account for around 1.1% of the sample. The donors belonged to the validation cohort of roughly 120 subjects, which was separate from the approximately 700-subject first cohort. The CDR3 runs 14 amino acids, cysteine and phenylalanine included. The entry retains the CDR3 DNA only, 42 bases that are in frame from base 1. Based on the germline V gene (reference sequence), the CDR1 and CDR2 sequences are MNHEY and SMNVEV.

The sequence is built from TRBV27 and TRBJ2-1, with 13 bases in between that match TRBD2. Sequenced material: PBMCs. The clonotype comes from a woman younger than 30 in good health and CMV-seronegative. In nucleotides, the sequence is TGTGCCAGCAGTTTTGGACTAGCGGGGGCTACGCCGGTCTTC. This translates into CASSFGLAGATPVF.